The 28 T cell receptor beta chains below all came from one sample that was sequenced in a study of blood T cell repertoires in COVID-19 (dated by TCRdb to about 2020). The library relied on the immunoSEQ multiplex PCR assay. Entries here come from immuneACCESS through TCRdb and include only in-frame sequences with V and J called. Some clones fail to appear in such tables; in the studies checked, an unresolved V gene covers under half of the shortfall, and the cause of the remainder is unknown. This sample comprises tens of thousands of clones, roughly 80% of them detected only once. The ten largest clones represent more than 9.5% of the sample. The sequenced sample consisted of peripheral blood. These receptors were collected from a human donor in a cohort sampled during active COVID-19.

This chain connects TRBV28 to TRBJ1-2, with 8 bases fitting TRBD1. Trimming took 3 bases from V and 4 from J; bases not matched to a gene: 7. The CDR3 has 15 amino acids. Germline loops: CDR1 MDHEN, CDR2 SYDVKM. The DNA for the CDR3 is TGTGCCAGCAGTTTCCGGGACAGGCTAGTCTATGGCTACACCTTC. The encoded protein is CASSFRDRLVYGYTF.

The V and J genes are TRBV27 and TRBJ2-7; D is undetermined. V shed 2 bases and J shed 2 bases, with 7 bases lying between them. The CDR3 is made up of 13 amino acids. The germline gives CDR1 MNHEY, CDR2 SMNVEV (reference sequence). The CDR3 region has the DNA TGTGCCAGCAGTTTAACAGTAACCTACGAGCAGTACTTC. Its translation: CASSLTVTYEQYF.

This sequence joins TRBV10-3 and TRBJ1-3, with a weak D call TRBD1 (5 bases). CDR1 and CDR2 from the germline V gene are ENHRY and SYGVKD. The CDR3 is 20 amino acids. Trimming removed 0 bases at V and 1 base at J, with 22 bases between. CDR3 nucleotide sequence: TGTGCCATCAGTGAGTCGACTCCCGGAGCAGGGTTGGTTTCTGGAAACACCATATATTTT. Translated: CAISESTPGAGLVSGNTIYF.

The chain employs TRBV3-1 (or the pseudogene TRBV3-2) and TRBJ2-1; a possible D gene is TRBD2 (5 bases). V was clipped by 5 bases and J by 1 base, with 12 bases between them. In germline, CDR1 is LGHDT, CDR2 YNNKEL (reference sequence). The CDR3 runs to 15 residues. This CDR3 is CASSTVLVSYNEQFF. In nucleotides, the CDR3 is TGTGCCAGCAGCACCGTACTAGTATCCTACAATGAGCAGTTCTTC.

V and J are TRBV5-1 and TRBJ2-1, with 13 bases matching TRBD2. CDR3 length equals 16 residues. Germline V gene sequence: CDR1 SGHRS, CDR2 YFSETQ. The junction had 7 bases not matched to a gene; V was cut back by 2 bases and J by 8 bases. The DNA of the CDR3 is TGCGCCAGCAGCTTAAGCCGAGGACTAGCGGGAGATGAGCAGTTCTTC. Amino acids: CASSLSRGLAGDEQFF.

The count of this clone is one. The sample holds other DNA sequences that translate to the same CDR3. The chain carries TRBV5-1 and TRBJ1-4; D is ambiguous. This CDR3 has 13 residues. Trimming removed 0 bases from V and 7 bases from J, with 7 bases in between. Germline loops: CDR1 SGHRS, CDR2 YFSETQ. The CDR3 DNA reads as TGCGCCAGCAGCTTGGTTCCGGGTGAAAAACTGTTTTTT. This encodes CASSLVPGEKLFF.

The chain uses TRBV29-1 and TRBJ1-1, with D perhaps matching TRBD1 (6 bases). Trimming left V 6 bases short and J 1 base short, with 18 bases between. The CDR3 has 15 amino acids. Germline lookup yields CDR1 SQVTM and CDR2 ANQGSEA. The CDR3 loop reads CSVGENRGGNTEAFF. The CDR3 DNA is TGCAGCGTGGGTGAAAATCGAGGGGGGAACACTGAAGCTTTCTTT.

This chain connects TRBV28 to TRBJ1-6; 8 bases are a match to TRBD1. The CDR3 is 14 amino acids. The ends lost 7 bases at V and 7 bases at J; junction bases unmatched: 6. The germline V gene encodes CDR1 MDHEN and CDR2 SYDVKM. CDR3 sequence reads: CASTQTGANSPLHF. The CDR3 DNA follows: TGTGCCAGCACCCAGACAGGGGCCAATTCACCCCTCCACTTT.

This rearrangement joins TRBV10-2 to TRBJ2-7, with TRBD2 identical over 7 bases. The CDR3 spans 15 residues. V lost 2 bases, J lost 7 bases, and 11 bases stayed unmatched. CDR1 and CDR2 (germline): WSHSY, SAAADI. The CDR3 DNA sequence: TGCGCCAGCAGTGAGGGGTCTAGCGGACTACGTGAGCAGTACTTC. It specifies CASSEGSSGLREQYF.

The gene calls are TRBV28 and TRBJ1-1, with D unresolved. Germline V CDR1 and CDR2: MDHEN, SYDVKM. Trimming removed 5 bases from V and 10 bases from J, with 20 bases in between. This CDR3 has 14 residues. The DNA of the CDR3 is TGTGCCAGCAGTCCCCCTTTCGAGGGCATCGGAGCTTTCTTT. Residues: CASSPPFEGIGAFF.

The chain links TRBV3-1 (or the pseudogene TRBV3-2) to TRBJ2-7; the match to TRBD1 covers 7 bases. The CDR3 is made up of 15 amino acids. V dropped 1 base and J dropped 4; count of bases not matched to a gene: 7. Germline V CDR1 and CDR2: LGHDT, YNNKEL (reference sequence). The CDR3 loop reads CASSQVGQGVYEQYF. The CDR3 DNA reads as TGTGCCAGCAGCCAAGTGGGTCAGGGGGTTTACGAGCAGTACTTC.

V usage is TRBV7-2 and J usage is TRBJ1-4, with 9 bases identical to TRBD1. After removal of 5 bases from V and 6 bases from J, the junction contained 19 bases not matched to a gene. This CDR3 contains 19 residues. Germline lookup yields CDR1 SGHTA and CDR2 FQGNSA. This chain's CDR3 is CASSRLGTGFLGRDEKLFF. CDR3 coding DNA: TGTGCCAGCAGCAGACTCGGGACAGGGTTTTTAGGGCGGGATGAAAAACTGTTTTTT.

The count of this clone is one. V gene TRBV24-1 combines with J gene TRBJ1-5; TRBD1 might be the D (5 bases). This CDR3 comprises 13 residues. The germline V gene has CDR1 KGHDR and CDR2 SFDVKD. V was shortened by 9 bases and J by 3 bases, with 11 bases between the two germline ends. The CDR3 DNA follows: TGTGCCACCGGAGAGACAGACAATCAGCCCCAGCATTTT. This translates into CATGETDNQPQHF.

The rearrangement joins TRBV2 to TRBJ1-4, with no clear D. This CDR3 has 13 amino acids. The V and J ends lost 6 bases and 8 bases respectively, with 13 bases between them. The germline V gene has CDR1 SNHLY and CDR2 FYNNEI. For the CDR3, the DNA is TGTGCCAGCAGGTACAGCCTAATCGAAAAACTGTTTTTT. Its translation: CASRYSLIEKLFF. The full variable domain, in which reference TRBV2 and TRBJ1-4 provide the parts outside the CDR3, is EPEVTQTPSHQVTQMGQEVILRCVPISNHLYFYWYRQILGQKVEFLVSFYNNEISEKSEIFDDQFSVERPDGSNFTLKIRSTKLEDSAMYFCASRYSLIEKLFFGSGTQLSVL.

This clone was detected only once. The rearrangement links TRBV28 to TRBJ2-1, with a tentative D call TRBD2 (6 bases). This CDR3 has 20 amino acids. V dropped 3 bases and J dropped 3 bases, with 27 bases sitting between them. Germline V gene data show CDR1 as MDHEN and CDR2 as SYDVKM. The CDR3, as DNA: TGTGCCAGCAGTTTTTCGTCCTCGGGACTTCTCGTATCCATCTACAATGAGCAGTTCTTC. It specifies CASSFSSSGLLVSIYNEQFF.

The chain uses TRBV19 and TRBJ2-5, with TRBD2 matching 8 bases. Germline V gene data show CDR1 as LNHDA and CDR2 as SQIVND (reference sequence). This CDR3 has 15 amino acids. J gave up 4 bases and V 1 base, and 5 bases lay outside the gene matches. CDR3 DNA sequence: TGTGCCAGTAGTATAGGTCTTAGCGGGGCAGAGACCCAGTACTTC. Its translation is CASSIGLSGAETQYF.

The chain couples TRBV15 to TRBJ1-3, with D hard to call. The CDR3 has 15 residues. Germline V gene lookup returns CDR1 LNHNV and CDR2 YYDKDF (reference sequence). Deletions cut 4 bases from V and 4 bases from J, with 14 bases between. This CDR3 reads CATSIGRSEGNTIYF. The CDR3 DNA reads TGTGCCACCAGCATTGGCAGGTCGGAAGGAAACACCATATATTTT.

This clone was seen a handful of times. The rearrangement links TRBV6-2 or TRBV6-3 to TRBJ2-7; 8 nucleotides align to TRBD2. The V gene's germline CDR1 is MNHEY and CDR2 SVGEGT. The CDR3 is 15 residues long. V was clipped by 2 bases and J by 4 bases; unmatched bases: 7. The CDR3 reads CASSYAAGGVYEQYF. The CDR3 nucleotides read TGTGCCAGCAGTTACGCGGCGGGAGGAGTGTACGAGCAGTACTTC.

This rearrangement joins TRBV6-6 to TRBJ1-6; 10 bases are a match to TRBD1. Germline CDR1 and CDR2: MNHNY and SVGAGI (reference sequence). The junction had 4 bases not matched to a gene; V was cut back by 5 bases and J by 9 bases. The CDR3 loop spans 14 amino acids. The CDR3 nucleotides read TGTGCCAGCAGTGGGGACAGGGGCGGTTCACCCCTCCACTTT. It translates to CASSGDRGGSPLHF.

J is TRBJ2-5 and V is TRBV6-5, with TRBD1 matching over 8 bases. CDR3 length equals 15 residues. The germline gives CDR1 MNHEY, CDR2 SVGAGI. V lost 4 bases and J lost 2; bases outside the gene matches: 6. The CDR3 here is CASSSLGQVQETQYF. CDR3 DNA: TGTGCCAGCAGTTCCCTGGGACAGGTACAAGAGACCCAGTACTTC.

The CDR3 region is CASSLTGKGDGYTF. In nucleotides, the CDR3 is TGTGCCAGCAGCTTAACTGGTAAGGGGGATGGCTACACCTTC. The chain employs TRBV7-3 and TRBJ1-2, with D possibly TRBD1 on 6 matching bases. The CDR3 contains 14 residues. V was pared by 0 bases and J by 6 bases, with 11 bases between. CDR1 is SGHTA, CDR2 FQGTGA, per germline.

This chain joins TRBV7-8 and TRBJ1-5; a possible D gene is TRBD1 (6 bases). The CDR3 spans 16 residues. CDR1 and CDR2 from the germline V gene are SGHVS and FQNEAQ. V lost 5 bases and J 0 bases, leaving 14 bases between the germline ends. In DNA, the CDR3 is TGTGCCAGCAGCCAAGCCCGGGACATTAGCAATCAGCCCCAGCATTTT. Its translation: CASSQARDISNQPQHF.

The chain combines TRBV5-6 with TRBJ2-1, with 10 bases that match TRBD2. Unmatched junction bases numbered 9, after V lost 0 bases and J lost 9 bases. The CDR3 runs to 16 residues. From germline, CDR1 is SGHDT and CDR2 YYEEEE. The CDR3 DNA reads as TGTGCCAGCAGCTTGGTCAGCGGGAGGGCAGATGGTGAGCAGTTCTTC. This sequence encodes CASSLVSGRADGEQFF.

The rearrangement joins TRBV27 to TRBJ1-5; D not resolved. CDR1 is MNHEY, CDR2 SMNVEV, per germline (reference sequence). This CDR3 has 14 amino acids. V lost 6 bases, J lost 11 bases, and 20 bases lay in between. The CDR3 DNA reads TGTGCCAGCAGCCCCCGTCCGGTCCCTCTGGCCCAGCATTTT. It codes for CASSPRPVPLAQHF.

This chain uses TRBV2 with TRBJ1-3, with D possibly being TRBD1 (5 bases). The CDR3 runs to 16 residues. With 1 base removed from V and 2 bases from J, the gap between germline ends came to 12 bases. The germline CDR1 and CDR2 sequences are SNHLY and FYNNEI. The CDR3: CASSEEAGGAGNTIYF. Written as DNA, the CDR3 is TGTGCCAGCAGTGAAGAAGCAGGAGGGGCTGGAAACACCATATATTTT.

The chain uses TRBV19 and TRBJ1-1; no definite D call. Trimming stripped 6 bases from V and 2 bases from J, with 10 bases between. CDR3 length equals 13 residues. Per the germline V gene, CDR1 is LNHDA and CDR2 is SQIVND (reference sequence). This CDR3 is CASSPYTNTEAFF. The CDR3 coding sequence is TGTGCCAGTAGCCCATACACAAACACTGAAGCTTTCTTT.

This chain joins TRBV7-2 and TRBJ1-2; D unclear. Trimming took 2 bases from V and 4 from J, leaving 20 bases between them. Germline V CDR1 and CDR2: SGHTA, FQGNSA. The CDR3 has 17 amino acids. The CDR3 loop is CASSLSGGSGAPYGYTF. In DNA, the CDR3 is TGTGCCAGCAGCTTAAGCGGCGGGAGCGGAGCACCCTATGGCTACACCTTC. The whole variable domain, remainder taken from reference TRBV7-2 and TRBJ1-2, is GAGVSQSPSNKVTEKGKDVELRCDPISGHTALYWYRQSLGQGLEFLIYFQGNSAPDKSGLPSDRFSAERTGGSVSTLTIQRTQQEDSAVYLCASSLSGGSGAPYGYTFGSGTRLTVV.

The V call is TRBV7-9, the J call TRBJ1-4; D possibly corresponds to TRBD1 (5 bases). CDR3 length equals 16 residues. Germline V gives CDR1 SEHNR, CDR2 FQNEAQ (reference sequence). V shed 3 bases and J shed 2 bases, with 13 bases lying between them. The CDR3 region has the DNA TGTGCCAGCAGCTTGAGGGGACTAAGGACTAATGAAAAACTGTTTTTT. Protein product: CASSLRGLRTNEKLFF.